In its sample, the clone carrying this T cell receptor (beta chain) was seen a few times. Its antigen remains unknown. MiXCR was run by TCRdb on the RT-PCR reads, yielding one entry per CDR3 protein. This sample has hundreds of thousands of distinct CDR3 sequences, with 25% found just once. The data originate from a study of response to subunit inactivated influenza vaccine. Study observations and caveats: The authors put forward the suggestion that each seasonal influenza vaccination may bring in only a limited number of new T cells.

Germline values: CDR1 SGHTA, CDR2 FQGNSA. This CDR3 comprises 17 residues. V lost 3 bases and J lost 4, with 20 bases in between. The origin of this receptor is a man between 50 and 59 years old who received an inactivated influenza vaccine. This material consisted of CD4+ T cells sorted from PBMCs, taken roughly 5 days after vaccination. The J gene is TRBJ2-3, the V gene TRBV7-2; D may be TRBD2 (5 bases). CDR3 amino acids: CASSFWVLRRGPDTQYF. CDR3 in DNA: TGTGCCAGCAGCTTCTGGGTCCTCCGCCGCGGGCCAGATACGCAGTATTTT. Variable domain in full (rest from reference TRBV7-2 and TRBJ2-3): GAGVSQSPSNKVTEKGKDVELRCDPISGHTALYWYRQSLGQGLEFLIYFQGNSAPDKSGLPSDRFSAERTGGSVSTLTIQRTQQEDSAVYLCASSFWVLRRGPDTQYFGPGTRLTVL.